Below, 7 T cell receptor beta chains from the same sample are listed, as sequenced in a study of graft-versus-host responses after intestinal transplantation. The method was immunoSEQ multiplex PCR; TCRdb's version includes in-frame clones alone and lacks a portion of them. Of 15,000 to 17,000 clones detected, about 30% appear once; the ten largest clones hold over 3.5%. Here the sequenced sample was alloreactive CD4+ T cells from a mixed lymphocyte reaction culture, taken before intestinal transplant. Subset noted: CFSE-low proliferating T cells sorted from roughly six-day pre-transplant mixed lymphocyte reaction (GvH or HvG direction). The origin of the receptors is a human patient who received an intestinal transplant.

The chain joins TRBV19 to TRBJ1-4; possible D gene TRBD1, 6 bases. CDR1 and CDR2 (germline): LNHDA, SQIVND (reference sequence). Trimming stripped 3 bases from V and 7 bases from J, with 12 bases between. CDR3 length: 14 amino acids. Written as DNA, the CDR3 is TGTGCCAGTAGTATTATGGGGGCGGTTGAAAAACTGTTTTTT. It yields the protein CASSIMGAVEKLFF.

In nucleotides, the CDR3 is TGTGCCAGCAGCTCCGGGACAGGGGTGGGGAATGAAAAACTGTTTTTT. Its translation is CASSSGTGVGNEKLFF. The chain combines TRBV7-9 with TRBJ1-4; 10 bases fit TRBD1. The CDR3 sequence is 16 residues long. V shed 4 bases, J shed 5 bases, and the junction held 7 bases outside the gene matches. Germline lookup yields CDR1 SEHNR and CDR2 FQNEAQ (reference sequence). The variable domain in full, completed from reference TRBV7-9 and TRBJ1-4, reads DTGVSQNPRHKITKRGQNVTFRCDPISEHNRLYWYRQTLGQGPEFLTYFQNEAQLEKSRLLSDRFSAERPKGSFSTLEIQRTEQGDSAMYLCASSSGTGVGNEKLFFGSGTQLSVL.

CDR3 DNA: TGTGCCAGCAGCTTGGAGAGGGGCTACGAGCAGTACTTC. This encodes CASSLERGYEQYF. The chain is built from TRBV5-4 and TRBJ2-7, with D possibly being TRBD1 or TRBD2 (5 bases each). V was pared by 0 bases and J by 3 bases, with 7 bases between. This CDR3 has 13 amino acids. Germline CDR1 is SGHNT and CDR2 is YYREEE (reference sequence). Full variable domain (remainder filled in from reference TRBV5-4 and TRBJ2-7): ETGVTQSPTHLIKTRGQQVTLRCSSQSGHNTVSWYQQALGQGPQFIFQYYREEENGRGNFPPRFSGLQFPNYSSELNVNALELDDSALYLCASSLERGYEQYFGPGTRLTVT.

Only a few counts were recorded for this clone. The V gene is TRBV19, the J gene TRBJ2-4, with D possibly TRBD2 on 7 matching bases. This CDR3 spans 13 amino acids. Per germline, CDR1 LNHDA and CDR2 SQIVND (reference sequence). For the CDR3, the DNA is TGTGCAGAAAAGGGGGGGTCCCAAAACATTCAGTACTTC. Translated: CAEKGGSQNIQYF.

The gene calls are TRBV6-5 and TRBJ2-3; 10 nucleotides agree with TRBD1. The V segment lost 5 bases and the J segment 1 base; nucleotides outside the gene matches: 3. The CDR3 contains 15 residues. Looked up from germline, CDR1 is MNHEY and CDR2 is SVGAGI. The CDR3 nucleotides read TGTGCCAGCAGTGCCGGGACAGGGGGCACAGATACGCAGTATTTT. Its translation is CASSAGTGGTDTQYF.

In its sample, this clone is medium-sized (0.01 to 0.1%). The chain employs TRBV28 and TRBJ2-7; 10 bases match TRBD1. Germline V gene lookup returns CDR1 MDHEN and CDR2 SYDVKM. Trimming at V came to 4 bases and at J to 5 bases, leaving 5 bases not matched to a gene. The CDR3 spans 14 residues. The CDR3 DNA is TGTGCCAGCAGTTCCCGACAGGGGGCCAACGAGCAGTACTTC. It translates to CASSSRQGANEQYF.

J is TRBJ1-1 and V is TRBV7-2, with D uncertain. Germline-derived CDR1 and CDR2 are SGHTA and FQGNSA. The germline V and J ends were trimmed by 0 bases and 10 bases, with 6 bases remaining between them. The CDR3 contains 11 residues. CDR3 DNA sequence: TGTGCCAGCAGCTTAGCAAGCAGAGCTTTCTTT. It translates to CASSLASRAFF. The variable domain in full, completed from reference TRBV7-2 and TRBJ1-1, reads GAGVSQSPSNKVTEKGKDVELRCDPISGHTALYWYRQSLGQGLEFLIYFQGNSAPDKSGLPSDRFSAERTGGSVSTLTIQRTQQEDSAVYLCASSLASRAFFGQGTRLTVV.